A single sample gave rise to the 13 T cell receptor beta chains below, sequenced in a study. TCRdb itself ran the 5' RACE reads through MiXCR, one entry per CDR3 protein. The sample yields tens of thousands of distinct CDR3 sequences, more than 30% seen once. The specimen was tumor-infiltrating naive CD4+ T cells sorted from the breast tumor. Sample subset: naive CD4+ T cells, CD4+CD45RA+CD25-. The receptors stem from a female donor with breast cancer.

The CDR3 here is CASSETAGGSYEQYF. Written as DNA, the CDR3 is TGTGCCAGCAGTGAAACGGCGGGGGGTTCCTACGAGCAGTACTTC. The rearrangement uses TRBV6-1 and TRBJ2-7, with TRBD2 identical over 8 bases. Germline V lookup: CDR1 MNHNS, CDR2 SASEGT. The CDR3 is 15 residues long. After removal of 2 bases from V and 1 base from J, the junction contained 4 bases not matched to a gene.

For the CDR3, the DNA is TGTGCCAGCAGTCCCGGGGGACTAGCCTCCCCGTACGAGCAGTACTTC. This sequence encodes CASSPGGLASPYEQYF. The V and J genes are TRBV6-5 and TRBJ2-7; TRBD2 matches at 9 bases. The CDR3 is 16 amino acids. Looked up from germline, CDR1 is MNHEY and CDR2 is SVGAGI. Trimming removed 5 bases from V and 4 bases from J; junction bases left unmatched: 12.

The V call is TRBV7-3, the J call TRBJ2-1; D not resolved. Trimming removed 5 bases from V and 0 bases from J, with 8 bases in between. Germline V CDR1 and CDR2: SGHTA, FQGTGA. This CDR3 has 14 residues. CDR3 bases: TGTGCCAGCAGCCAAACGGGCTCCTACAATGAGCAGTTCTTC. It is translated as CASSQTGSYNEQFF. The full variable domain, in which reference TRBV7-3 and TRBJ2-1 provide the parts outside the CDR3, is GAGVSQTPSNKVTEKGKYVELRCDPISGHTALYWYRQSLGQGPEFLIYFQGTGAADDSGLPNDRFFAVRPEGSVSTLKIQRTERGDSAVYLCASSQTGSYNEQFFGPGTRLTVL.

This chain connects TRBV4-1 to TRBJ2-1; D possibly corresponds to TRBD2 (6 bases). This CDR3 comprises 15 residues. Trimming took off 0 bases at V and 9 bases at J, with 15 bases between the two ends. Per germline, CDR1 MGHRA and CDR2 YSYEKL. The CDR3 DNA reads TGCGCCAGCAGCCAAGAGCTAGCGTTGGTCCCTGAGCAGTTCTTC. Amino acids: CASSQELALVPEQFF.

By share, this clonotype counts as medium-sized. This chain links TRBV6-6 with TRBJ1-2; weak D call: TRBD1 (6 bases). There are 15 residues in the CDR3. The germline V gene encodes CDR1 MNHNY and CDR2 SVGAGI (reference sequence). V lost 6 bases and J 8 bases, leaving 22 bases between the germline ends. The CDR3 DNA is TGTGCCAGCAGGCGACAGGAGTTGGGAGATGCGGGCTACACCTTC. Encoded protein: CASRRQELGDAGYTF.

This clonotype was seen a few times. This sequence joins TRBV7-3 and TRBJ2-3; D might be TRBD2 (7 bases). Germline-derived CDR1 and CDR2 are SGHTA and FQGTGA. Trimming took 1 base from V and 4 from J, leaving 12 bases between them. CDR3 length: 15 amino acids. The CDR3 DNA reads as TGTGCCAGCAGCTTAAGGCGCGGGGGCGCAGATACGCAGTATTTT. Its protein product is CASSLRRGGADTQYF.

The V call is TRBV6-1, the J call TRBJ2-7, with D perhaps matching TRBD1 (6 bases). V was cut by 7 bases and J by 1 base, with 11 bases left in between. From germline, CDR1 is MNHNS and CDR2 SASEGT. The CDR3 contains 13 residues. The chain's CDR3 is CASTLGQSYEQYF. The CDR3 DNA is TGTGCCAGCACCCTAGGACAGTCCTACGAGCAGTACTTC.

This clonotype was seen repeatedly, ten times or more. The V call is TRBV6-5, the J call TRBJ2-7; TRBD2 agrees at 11 bases. The trim removed 4 bases at V and 2 bases at J, leaving 4 bases unmatched. CDR3 length: 15 amino acids. Germline lookup yields CDR1 MNHEY and CDR2 SVGAGI. CDR3: CASSSILAGAYEQYF. The CDR3 DNA reads TGTGCCAGCAGTTCCATACTAGCGGGAGCCTACGAGCAGTACTTC.

The chain carries TRBV30 and TRBJ2-3; D may be TRBD1 (6 bases). Germline V gives CDR1 GTSNPN, CDR2 SVGIG (reference sequence). The CDR3 contains 16 residues. V dropped 2 bases and J dropped 4 bases, with 19 bases sitting between them. CDR3 sequence reads: CAWSSEGVAGADTQYF. The CDR3 DNA reads as TGTGCCTGGAGTTCAGAGGGAGTAGCAGGGGCAGATACGCAGTATTTT.

The chain combines TRBV19 with TRBJ2-2; 10 nucleotides agree with TRBD2. Germline CDR1 and CDR2: LNHDA and SQIVND (reference sequence). This CDR3 spans 16 amino acids. Losses at the gene ends were 6 bases for V and 3 bases for J; bases not matched to a gene: 7. The CDR3 DNA sequence: TGTGCCAGTAGAATGGCTAGCGGGAGCGACACCGGGGAGCTGTTTTTT. Protein: CASRMASGSDTGELFF.

V usage is TRBV6-5 and J usage is TRBJ1-2, with D possibly being TRBD1 (6 bases). Trimming cost V 5 bases and J 10 bases, with 17 bases left between them. CDR3 length: 13 residues. Germline loops: CDR1 MNHEY, CDR2 SVGAGI. Written as DNA, the CDR3 is TGTGCCAGCAGTCTAACAGGGTACTATAACTACACCTTC. Protein: CASSLTGYYNYTF.

The chain carries TRBV5-1 and TRBJ2-7; the D is unclear. CDR1 and CDR2 (germline): SGHRS, YFSETQ. V was cut by 0 bases and J by 0 bases, with 13 bases left in between. This CDR3 has 16 amino acids. Written as DNA, the CDR3 is TGCGCCAGCAGCTTGGGTTTTGGAGAAGTCTCCTACGAGCAGTACTTC. Protein: CASSLGFGEVSYEQYF.

This clonotype was counted a few times. The chain is built from TRBV6-7 and TRBJ2-1; D unresolved. TRBV6-7 is reported as an ORF; its role is uncertain. The CDR3 loop spans 12 amino acids. V was clipped by 4 bases and J by 10 bases, with 11 bases between them. The CDR3 here is CASSFRPGEQFF. The CDR3 DNA reads TGTGCCAGCAGTTTCCGACCCGGGGAGCAGTTCTTC.